Included here is one T cell receptor beta chain sequence, with context. Each participant's cohort was designated according to participant-reported clinical history. This sample is part of a study of blood T cell repertoires in COVID-19. Study details: In each case, the material was cDNA or gDNA derived from T cells, B-cell-depleted T cells, or PBMCs.

In the original processing: By means of reference gene primer amplification, nucleated cell counts were estimated. Repertoires were generated with immunoSEQ multiplex PCR, while TCRdb's copy carries only in-frame clones and drops some. Clone size and the V and J calls come from that table; the DNA yielded D and trimming. Here the sample spans around 180,000 clones, more than 70% being singletons. J was trimmed by 4 bases and V by 4 bases; bases with no gene match: 2. This CDR3 region has 13 residues. From germline, CDR1 is LNHDA and CDR2 SQIVND (reference sequence). Sequencing was done on a sample of PBMCs or T cells enriched from blood (not recorded which). This clonotype was obtained from a woman aged 25 to 45 who had recovered from COVID-19. The V and J genes are TRBV19 and TRBJ1-2; 8 nucleotides agree with TRBD1. CDR3 nucleotide sequence: TGTGCCAGTAGTACAGGGGGCGTCTATGGCTACACCTTC. Translated: CASSTGGVYGYTF. The complete variable domain, with remaining parts taken from reference TRBV19 and TRBJ1-2, reads DGGITQSPKYLFRKEGQNVTLSCEQNLNHDAMYWYRQDPGQGLRLIYYSQIVNDFQKGDIAEGYSVSREKKESFPLTVTSAQKNPTAFYLCASSTGGVYGYTFGSGTRLTVV.